This TCR beta chain derives from a study of cytomegalovirus exposure and HLA in healthy donors. Study observations and caveats: Information on immune exposure was restricted to one variable (CMV serostatus).

Turning to this clone: Its antigen is still unknown.

The germline gives CDR1 SGHAT, CDR2 FQNNGV. The CDR3 extends over 15 amino acids. The germline V and J ends were trimmed by 1 base and 1 base, with 11 bases remaining between them. PCR was performed using 60 Vbeta and 13 Jbeta primers. Sequencing was performed with immunoSEQ multiplex PCR; in TCRdb, only in-frame clones are kept and a portion is missing. The sample carries nearly 200,000 clones, roughly 80% recorded once. The TCR was taken from a woman aged 30 to 39 in good health and CMV-seropositive. The source material was PBMCs. The genes are TRBV11-2 and TRBJ2-7, with D possibly matching TRBD2 (5 bases). CDR3 protein: CASSLVRGPSYEQYF. For the CDR3, the DNA is TGTGCCAGCAGCTTAGTCCGGGGTCCATCCTACGAGCAGTACTTC.